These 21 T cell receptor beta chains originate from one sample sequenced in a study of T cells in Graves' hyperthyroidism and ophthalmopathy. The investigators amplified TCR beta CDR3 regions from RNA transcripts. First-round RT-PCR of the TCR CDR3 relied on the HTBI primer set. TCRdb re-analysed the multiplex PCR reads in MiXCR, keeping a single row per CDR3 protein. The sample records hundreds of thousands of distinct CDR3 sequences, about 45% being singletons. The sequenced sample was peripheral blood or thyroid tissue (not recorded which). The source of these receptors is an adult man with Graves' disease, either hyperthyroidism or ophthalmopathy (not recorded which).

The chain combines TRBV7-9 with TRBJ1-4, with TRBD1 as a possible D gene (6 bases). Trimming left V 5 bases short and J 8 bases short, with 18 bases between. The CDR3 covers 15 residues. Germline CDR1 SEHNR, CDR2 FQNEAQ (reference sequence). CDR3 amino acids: CASSDLEGGEEKLFF. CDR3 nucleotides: TGTGCCAGCAGCGACCTAGAAGGGGGGGAAGAAAAACTGTTTTTT.

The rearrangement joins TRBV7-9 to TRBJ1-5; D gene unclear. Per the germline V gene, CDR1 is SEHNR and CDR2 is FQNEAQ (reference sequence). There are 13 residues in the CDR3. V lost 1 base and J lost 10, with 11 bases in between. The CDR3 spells CASSLVNTNPQHF. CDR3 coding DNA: TGTGCCAGCAGCTTAGTGAACACCAACCCCCAGCATTTT. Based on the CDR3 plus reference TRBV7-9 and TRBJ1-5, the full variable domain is DTGVSQNPRHKITKRGQNVTFRCDPISEHNRLYWYRQTLGQGPEFLTYFQNEAQLEKSRLLSDRFSAERPKGSFSTLEIQRTEQGDSAMYLCASSLVNTNPQHFGDGTRLSIL.

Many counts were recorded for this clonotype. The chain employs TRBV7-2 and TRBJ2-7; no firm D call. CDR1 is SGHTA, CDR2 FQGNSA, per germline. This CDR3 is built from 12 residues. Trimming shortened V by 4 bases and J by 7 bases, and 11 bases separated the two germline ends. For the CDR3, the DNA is TGTGCCAGCAGCTCCCGCAGTGGAGAGCAGTACTTC. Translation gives CASSSRSGEQYF.

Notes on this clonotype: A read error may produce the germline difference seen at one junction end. CDR3 DNA: TGCAGTGCGGCATTTTACGGGCTCTCCTACGAGCAGGACTTC. Translated: CSAAFYGLSYEQDF. The V call is TRBV20-1, the J call TRBJ2-7; no reliable D call. Germline V CDR1 and CDR2: DFQATT, SNEGSKA (reference sequence). This CDR3 has 14 amino acids.

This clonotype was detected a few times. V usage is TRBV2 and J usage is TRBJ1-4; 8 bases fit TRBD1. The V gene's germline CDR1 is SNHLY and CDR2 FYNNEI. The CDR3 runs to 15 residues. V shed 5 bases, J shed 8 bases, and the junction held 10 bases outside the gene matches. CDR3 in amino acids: CASSQPDRGGEKLFF. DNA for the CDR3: TGTGCCAGCAGTCAGCCCGACAGGGGTGGAGAAAAACTGTTTTTT. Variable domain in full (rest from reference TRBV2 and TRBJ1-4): EPEVTQTPSHQVTQMGQEVILRCVPISNHLYFYWYRQILGQKVEFLVSFYNNEISEKSEIFDDQFSVERPDGSNFTLKIRSTKLEDSAMYFCASSQPDRGGEKLFFGSGTQLSVL.

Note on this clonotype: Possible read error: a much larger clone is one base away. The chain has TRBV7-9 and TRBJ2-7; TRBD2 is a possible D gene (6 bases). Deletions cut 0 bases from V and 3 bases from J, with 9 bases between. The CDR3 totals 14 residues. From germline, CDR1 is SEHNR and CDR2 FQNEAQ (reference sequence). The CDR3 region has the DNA TGTGCCAGCAGCTTAGCAGGGGACTTCTACGAGCAGTACTTC. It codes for CASSLAGDFYEQYF.

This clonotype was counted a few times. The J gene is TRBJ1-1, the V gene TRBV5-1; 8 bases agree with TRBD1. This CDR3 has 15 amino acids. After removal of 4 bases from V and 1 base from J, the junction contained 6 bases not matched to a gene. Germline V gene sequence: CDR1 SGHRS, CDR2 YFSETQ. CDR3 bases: TGCGCCAGCAGCGCCGCAGGGGGCCGGAACACTGAAGCTTTCTTT. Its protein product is CASSAAGGRNTEAFF. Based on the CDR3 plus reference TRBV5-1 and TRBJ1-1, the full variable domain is KAGVTQTPRYLIKTRGQQVTLSCSPISGHRSVSWYQQTPGQGLQFLFEYFSETQRNKGNFPGRFSGRQFSNSRSEMNVSTLELGDSALYLCASSAAGGRNTEAFFGQGTRLTVV.

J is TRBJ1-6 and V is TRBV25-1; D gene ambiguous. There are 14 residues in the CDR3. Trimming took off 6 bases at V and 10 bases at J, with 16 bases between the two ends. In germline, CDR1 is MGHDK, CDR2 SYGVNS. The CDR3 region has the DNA TGTGCCAGCAGCGACCGTGGGGTCGACTCACCCCTCCACTTT. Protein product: CASSDRGVDSPLHF.

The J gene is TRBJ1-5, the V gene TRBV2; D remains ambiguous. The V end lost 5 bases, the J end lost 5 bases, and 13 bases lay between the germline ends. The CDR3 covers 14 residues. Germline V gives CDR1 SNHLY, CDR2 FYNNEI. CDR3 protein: CASSLWAGDQPQHF. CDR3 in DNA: TGTGCCAGCAGTTTATGGGCAGGAGATCAGCCCCAGCATTTT.

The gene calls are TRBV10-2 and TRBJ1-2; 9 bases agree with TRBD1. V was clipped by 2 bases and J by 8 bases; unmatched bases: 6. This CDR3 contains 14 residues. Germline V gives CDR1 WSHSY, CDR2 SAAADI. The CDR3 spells CASSELQGATGYTF. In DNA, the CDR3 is TGCGCCAGCAGTGAGCTACAGGGGGCGACGGGCTACACCTTC.

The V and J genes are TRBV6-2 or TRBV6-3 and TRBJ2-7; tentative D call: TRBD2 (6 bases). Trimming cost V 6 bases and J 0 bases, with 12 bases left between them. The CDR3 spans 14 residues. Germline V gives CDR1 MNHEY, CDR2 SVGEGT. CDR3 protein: CASRTSGLSYEQYF. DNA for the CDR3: TGTGCCAGCAGAACGAGCGGGCTCTCCTACGAGCAGTACTTC.

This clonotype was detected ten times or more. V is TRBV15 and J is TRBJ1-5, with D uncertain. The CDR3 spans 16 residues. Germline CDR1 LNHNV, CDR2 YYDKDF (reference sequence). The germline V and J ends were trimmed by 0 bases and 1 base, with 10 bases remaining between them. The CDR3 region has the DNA TGTGCCACCAGCAGAGAAGGGCGTGTGAGCAATCAGCCCCAGCATTTT. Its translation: CATSREGRVSNQPQHF.

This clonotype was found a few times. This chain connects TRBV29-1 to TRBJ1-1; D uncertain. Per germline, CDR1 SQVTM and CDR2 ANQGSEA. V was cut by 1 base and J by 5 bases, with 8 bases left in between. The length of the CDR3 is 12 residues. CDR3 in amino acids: CSVEVWGTEAFF. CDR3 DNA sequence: TGCAGCGTTGAAGTGTGGGGTACTGAAGCTTTCTTT. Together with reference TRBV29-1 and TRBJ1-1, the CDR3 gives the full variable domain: SAVISQKPSRDICQRGTSLTIQCQVDSQVTMMFWYRQQPGQSLTLIATANQGSEATYESGFVIDKFPISRPNLTFSTLTVSNMSPEDSSIYLCSVEVWGTEAFFGQGTRLTVV.

Written as DNA, the CDR3 is TGTGCCAGCAGCTTAGAGACAGGCAGACTCACTGAAGCTTTCTTT. This gives the protein CASSLETGRLTEAFF. The chain uses TRBV11-2 and TRBJ1-1; D might be TRBD1 (6 bases). Between the trimmed V and J ends, which lost 0 bases and 4 bases, there was a span of 12 bases. The germline CDR1 and CDR2 sequences are SGHAT and FQNNGV. This CDR3 has 15 residues.

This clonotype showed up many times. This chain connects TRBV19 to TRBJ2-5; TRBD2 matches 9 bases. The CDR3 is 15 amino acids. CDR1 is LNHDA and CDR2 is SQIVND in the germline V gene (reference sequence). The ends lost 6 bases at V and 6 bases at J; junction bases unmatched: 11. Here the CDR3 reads CASSQLAGRRKTQYF. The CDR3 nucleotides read TGTGCCAGTAGCCAACTAGCGGGTCGCCGTAAGACCCAGTACTTC.

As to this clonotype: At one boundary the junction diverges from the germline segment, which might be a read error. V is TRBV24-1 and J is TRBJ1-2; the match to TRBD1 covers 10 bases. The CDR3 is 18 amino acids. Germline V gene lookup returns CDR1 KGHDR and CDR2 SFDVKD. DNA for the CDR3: TGTGCCACCAGTGATCCGTTAAACCCACGACAGGGGGCGGATGGCTGCACCTTC. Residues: CATSDPLNPRQGADGCTF.

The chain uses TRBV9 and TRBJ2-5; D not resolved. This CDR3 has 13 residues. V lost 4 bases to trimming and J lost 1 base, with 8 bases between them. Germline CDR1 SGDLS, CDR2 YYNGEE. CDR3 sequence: CASSTNSQETQYF. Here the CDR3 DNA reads TGTGCCAGCAGCACGAACAGCCAAGAGACCCAGTACTTC.

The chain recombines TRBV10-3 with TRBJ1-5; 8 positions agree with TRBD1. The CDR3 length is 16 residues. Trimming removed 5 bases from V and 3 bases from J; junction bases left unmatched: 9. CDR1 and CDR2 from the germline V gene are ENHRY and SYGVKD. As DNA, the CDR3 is TGTGCCATCAGTCGGACAGGGCTCATGATCAATCAGCCCCAGCATTTT. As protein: CAISRTGLMINQPQHF.

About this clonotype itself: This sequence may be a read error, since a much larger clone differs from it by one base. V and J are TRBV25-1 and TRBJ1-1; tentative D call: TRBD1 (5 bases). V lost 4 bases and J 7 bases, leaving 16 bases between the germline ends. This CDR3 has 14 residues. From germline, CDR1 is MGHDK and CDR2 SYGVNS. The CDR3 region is CASSGFLGRGEAFF. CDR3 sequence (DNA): TGTGCCAGCAGTGGATTCTTGGGGCGGGGTGAAGCTTTCTTT.

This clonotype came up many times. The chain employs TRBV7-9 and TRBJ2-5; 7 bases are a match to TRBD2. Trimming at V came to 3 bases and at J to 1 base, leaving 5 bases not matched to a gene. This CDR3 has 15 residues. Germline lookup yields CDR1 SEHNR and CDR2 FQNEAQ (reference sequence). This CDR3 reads CASSLAASGQETQYF. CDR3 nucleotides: TGTGCCAGCAGCTTGGCGGCTAGCGGCCAAGAGACCCAGTACTTC. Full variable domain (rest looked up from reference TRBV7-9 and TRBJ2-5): DTGVSQNPRHKITKRGQNVTFRCDPISEHNRLYWYRQTLGQGPEFLTYFQNEAQLEKSRLLSDRFSAERPKGSFSTLEIQRTEQGDSAMYLCASSLAASGQETQYFGPGTRLLVL.

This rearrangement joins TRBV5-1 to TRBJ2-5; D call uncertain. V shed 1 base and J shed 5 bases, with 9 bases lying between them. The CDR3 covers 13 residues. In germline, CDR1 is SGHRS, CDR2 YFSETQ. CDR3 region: CASSLYIGETQYF. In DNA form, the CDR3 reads TGCGCCAGCAGCTTGTATATTGGGGAGACCCAGTACTTC.